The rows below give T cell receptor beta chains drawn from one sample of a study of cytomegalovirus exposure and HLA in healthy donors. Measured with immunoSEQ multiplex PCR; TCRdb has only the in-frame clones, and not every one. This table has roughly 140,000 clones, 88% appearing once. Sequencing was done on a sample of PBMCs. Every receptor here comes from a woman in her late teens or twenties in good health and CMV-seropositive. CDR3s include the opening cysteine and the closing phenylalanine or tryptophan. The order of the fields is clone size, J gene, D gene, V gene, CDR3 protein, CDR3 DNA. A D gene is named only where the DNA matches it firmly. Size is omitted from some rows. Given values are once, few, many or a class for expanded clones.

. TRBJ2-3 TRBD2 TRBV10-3 CAISERLAGGPSTDTQYF TGTGCCATCAGTGAGCGACTAGCGGGGGGGCCCAGCACAGATACGCAGTATTTT
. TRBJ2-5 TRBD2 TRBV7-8 CASSHWTSPGETQYF TGTGCCAGCAGCCACTGGACTAGCCCCGGTGAGACCCAGTACTTC
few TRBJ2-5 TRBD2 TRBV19 CASSIVRRGLAERGTQYF TGTGCCAGTAGTATAGTACGGCGGGGACTAGCGGAGAGGGGGACCCAGTACTTC
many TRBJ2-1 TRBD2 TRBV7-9 CASSLFSGGANEQFF TGTGCCAGCAGCTTGTTCAGCGGGGGAGCCAATGAGCAGTTCTTC
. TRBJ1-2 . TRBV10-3 CAFGGAEQDGYTF TGTGCCTTTGGAGGGGCAGAACAAGATGGCTACACCTTC
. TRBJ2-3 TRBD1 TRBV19 CASSTGTGRTDTQYF TGTGCCAGTAGTACGGGGACAGGGCGGACAGATACGCAGTATTTT
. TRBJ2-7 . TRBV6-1 CASGQGLLHEQYF TGTGCCAGCGGCCAGGGACTGCTGCACGAGCAGTACTTC
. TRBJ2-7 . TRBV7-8 CASSPHPGAYEQYF TGTGCCAGCAGCCCGCATCCAGGGGCCTACGAGCAGTACTTC
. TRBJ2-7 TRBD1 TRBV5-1 CASSSDREGTYEQYF TGCGCCAGCAGCTCGGACAGGGAAGGAACCTACGAGCAGTACTTC
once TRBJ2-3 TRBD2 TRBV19 CASSARLAATDTQYF TGTGCCAGTAGTGCCCGACTAGCGGCCACAGATACGCAGTATTTT
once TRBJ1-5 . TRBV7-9 CASSLSEGGPSAF TGTGCCAGCAGCTTAAGTGAGGGAGGACCGTCCGCTTTT
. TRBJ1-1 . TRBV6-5 CASSYQDWDTEAFF TGTGCCAGCAGTTATCAGGACTGGGACACTGAAGCTTTCTTT
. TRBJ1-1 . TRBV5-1 CASSSKNDRILNTEAFF TGCGCCAGCAGCTCAAAAAACGACAGGATCTTGAACACTGAAGCTTTCTTT
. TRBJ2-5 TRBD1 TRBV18 CASSPPAAGGQETQYF TGTGCCAGCTCACCACCGGCCGCAGGGGGCCAAGAGACCCAGTACTTC
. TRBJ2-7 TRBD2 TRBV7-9 CASSLSTSGMYEQYF TGTGCCAGCAGCTTATCAACTAGCGGGATGTACGAGCAGTACTTC
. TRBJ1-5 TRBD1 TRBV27 CASSFSGGYPQHF TGTGCCAGCAGTTTCTCAGGGGGTTATCCCCAGCATTTT
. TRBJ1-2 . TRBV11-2 CASSLDQWEGYTF TGTGCCAGCAGCTTAGATCAGTGGGAGGGCTACACCTTC
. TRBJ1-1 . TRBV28 CASRTVNTEAFF TGTGCCAGCCGAACAGTGAACACTGAAGCTTTCTTT
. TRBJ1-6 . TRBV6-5 CASSSTIDSPLHF TGTGCCAGCAGTTCAACTATCGATTCACCCCTCCACTTT
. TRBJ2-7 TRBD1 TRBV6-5 CASSWDRGQYEQYF TGTGCCAGCAGTTGGGACAGGGGGCAATACGAGCAGTACTTC
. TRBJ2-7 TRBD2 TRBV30 CAWRGLAVGEQYF TGTGCCTGGAGGGGACTAGCGGTAGGGGAGCAGTACTTC
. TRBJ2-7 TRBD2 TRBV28 CASSRSGTLYEQYF TGTGCCAGCAGCCGCAGCGGGACTTTATACGAGCAGTACTTC
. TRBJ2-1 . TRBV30 CAWSSDYLYNEQFF TGTGCCTGGAGTTCGGACTATTTATACAATGAGCAGTTCTTC
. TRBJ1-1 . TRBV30 CAWSLGGMNTEAFF TGTGCCTGGAGTCTCGGGGGGATGAACACTGAAGCTTTCTTT
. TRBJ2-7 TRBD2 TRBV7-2 CASSRTSGRFHEQYF TGTGCCAGCAGCCGTACTAGCGGGAGATTTCACGAGCAGTACTTC
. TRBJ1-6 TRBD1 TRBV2 CASRLFTGGDSPLHF TGTGCCAGCAGACTTTTCACAGGGGGGGATTCACCCCTCCACTTT
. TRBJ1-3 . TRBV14 CASSGRGSRNTIYF TGTGCCAGCAGCGGTCGGGGGAGTAGAAACACCATATATTTT
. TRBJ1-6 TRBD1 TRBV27 CASSFKLTGGSPLHF TGTGCCAGCAGCTTCAAACTGACAGGGGGTTCACCCCTCCACTTT
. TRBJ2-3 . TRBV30 CAWNGGRGTQYF TGTGCCTGGAACGGAGGTCGTGGGACGCAGTATTTT
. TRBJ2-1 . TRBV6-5 CASSYFETSFKFF TGTGCCAGCAGTTACTTCGAAACTAGTTTTAAGTTCTTC
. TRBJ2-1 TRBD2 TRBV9 CASSDPTGTSGRSRYNEQFF TGTGCCAGCAGCGATCCCACCGGGACTAGCGGGCGCTCTCGCTACAATGAGCAGTTCTTC
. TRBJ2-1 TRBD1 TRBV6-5 CASSYGQGTDEQFF TGTGCCAGCAGTTACGGACAGGGGACGGATGAGCAGTTCTTC
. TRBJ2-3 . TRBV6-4 CASSDVGSTDTQYF TGTGCCAGCAGTGATGTGGGCAGCACAGATACGCAGTATTTT
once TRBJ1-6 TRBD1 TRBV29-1 CSAGTGTVESPLHF TGCAGCGCTGGGACCGGGACAGTCGAGTCACCCCTCCACTTT
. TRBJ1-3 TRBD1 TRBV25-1 CASSYSGGAGNTIYF TGTGCCAGCAGTTACTCAGGGGGCGCGGGAAACACCATATATTTT
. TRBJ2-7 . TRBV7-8 CASSLEGGRSYEQYF TGTGCCAGCAGCTTAGAGGGGGGGCGCTCCTACGAGCAGTACTTC
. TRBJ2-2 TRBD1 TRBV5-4 CASSHPGGTGELFF TGTGCCAGCAGCCACCCAGGGGGTACCGGGGAGCTGTTTTTT
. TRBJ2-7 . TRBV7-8 CASSLVLESYEQYF TGTGCCAGCAGCTTAGTTTTAGAAAGCTACGAGCAGTACTTC
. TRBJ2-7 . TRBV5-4 CASSLTGLPSYEQYF TGTGCCAGCAGCCTGACAGGTCTTCCTTCCTACGAGCAGTACTTC
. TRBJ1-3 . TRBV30 CAWASSGNTIYF TGTGCCTGGGCGAGCTCTGGAAACACCATATATTTT
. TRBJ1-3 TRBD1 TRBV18 CASSPGTGISGNTIYF TGTGCCAGCTCACCGGGGACAGGGATCTCTGGAAACACCATATATTTT
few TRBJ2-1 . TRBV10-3 CAISELVGSNEQFF TGTGCCATCAGTGAGCTAGTGGGGAGCAATGAGCAGTTCTTC